What follows is one T cell receptor beta chain and its context. Per the authors' pipeline: Scientists estimated how many nucleated cells there were by amplifying reference gene primers. Measured with immunoSEQ multiplex PCR; TCRdb has only the in-frame clones, and not every one. That table furnishes V, J and clone size, whereas the DNA furnished D and trimming. The profile shows approximately 250,000 clones, around 86% of them singletons. The sample comes from a study of blood T cell repertoires in COVID-19. Study-wide context: Material from acute and convalescent COVID-19 was sourced from the United States, Italy and Spain.

V lost 5 bases to trimming and J lost 6 bases, with 11 bases between them. Germline V gives CDR1 SEHNR, CDR2 FQNEAQ (reference sequence). The CDR3 has 12 amino acids. Source material: peripheral blood. This chain connects TRBV7-9 to TRBJ2-7, with D uncertain. This TCR came from a man aged 18 to 35 with active or convalescent COVID-19. CDR3 sequence: CASSPSVGEQYF. The CDR3 nucleotides read TGTGCCAGCAGCCCATCGGTTGGCGAGCAGTACTTC.